This TCR beta chain comes out of a study of cytotoxic CD8 clonotypes in ibrutinib-treated CLL. Study results and caveats: Clonality rose at ibrutinib response and fell back toward baseline at progression. Baseline-level clonality went beyond age-matched healthy donors and moved in step with circulating CD8+ T-cell counts. Progressing patients had sampling times that differed from those of sustained-remission patients.

For this clone: The antigen is undetermined.

CDR1 is SGHRS and CDR2 is YFSETQ in the germline V gene. The V and J ends lost 0 bases and 2 bases respectively, with 15 bases between them. The CDR3 is 17 residues long. TCRdb's table, derived via immunoSEQ multiplex PCR, lists solely in-frame clones and lacks some. Found here are 160,000 or so clones, about 88% of them singletons; the top ten hold 3%. The V gene is TRBV5-1, the J gene TRBJ1-3; perhaps TRBD1 as D (5 bases). The sample consisted of PBMCs, taken at disease progression, from a patient treated with ibrutinib. This TCR came from a human donor with chronic lymphocytic leukemia. The CDR3 here is CASSLAPGRNAGNTIYF. In DNA, the CDR3 is TGCGCCAGCAGCTTGGCCCCAGGGCGGAATGCTGGAAACACCATATATTTT.